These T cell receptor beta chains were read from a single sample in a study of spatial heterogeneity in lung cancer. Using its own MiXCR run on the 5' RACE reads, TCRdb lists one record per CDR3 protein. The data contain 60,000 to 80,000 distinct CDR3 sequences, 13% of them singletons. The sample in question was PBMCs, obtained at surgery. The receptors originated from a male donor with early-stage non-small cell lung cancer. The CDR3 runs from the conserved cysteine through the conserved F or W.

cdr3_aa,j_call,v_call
CASRTREYNEQFF,TRBJ2-1,TRBV19
CASSELANQETQYF,TRBJ2-5,TRBV25-1
CASSLVGGVNGYTF,TRBJ1-2,TRBV7-9
CATSDLAGGRSYNEQFF,TRBJ2-1,TRBV24-1
CASSLTVLNTEAFF,TRBJ1-1,TRBV5-1
CSALGAPNTEAFF,TRBJ1-1,TRBV20-1
CASSAWDSLQREQYF,TRBJ2-7,TRBV19
CARGTGATDTQYF,TRBJ2-3,TRBV2
CASSQKREGTDTQYF,TRBJ2-3,TRBV5-4
CASSRSSGANVLTF,TRBJ2-6,TRBV18
CASSSTGGRETQYF,TRBJ2-5,TRBV5-1
CSVDWRGGTNTGELFF,TRBJ2-2,TRBV29-1
CASSIRDYGNTIYF,TRBJ1-3,TRBV12-3/TRBV12-4
CASSENGGGENSPLHF,TRBJ1-6,TRBV27
CASSLTALGGQFF,TRBJ2-1,TRBV11-2